This T cell receptor beta chain was obtained from a study of blood T cells in healthy people across ages. A second roughly 6 to 12 cycle PCR used barcoded and J-beta primers. A single record per CDR3 protein comes from TCRdb applying MiXCR to the 5' RACE reads. The data show roughly 730,000 distinct CDR3 sequences, about 61% seen once. In the case of this clonotype: The antigen remains unidentified.

Aged roughly 6 to 100, donors were systemically healthy Caucasians from Russia. Every sample yielded at least 6.5 million isolated PBMCs. Study-level points and caveats: Diversity figures based on one million T cells were deemed too low. Shifts in expanded clonotypes may have been confounded by donor CMV status, which was unknown.

Sequencing was done on a sample of blood. This sequence was found in a man aged 40-49 years in good health.

This CDR3 is CASSGAANNPGQYF. CDR3 nucleotides: TGTGCCAGCTCAGGGGCGGCCAACAACCCGGGGCAGTACTTC. The J gene is TRBJ2-7, the V gene TRBV18; D may be TRBD1 (5 bases). The CDR3 length is 14 residues. The germline V and J ends were trimmed by 5 bases and 9 bases, with 20 bases remaining between them. In germline, CDR1 is KGHSH, CDR2 LQKENI.